Each of the 30 T cell receptor beta chains below was sequenced from the same sample in a study of technical replicates of blood from a handful of donors. Sequenced by immunoSEQ multiplex PCR; TCRdb stores in-frame clones only, minus some. Here the sample spans roughly 60,000 clones, around 92% being singletons. The sequenced material came from PBMCs. These receptors were collected from a human donor in good health. Some clones in this sample may be carry-over from other donors' samples.

The chain carries TRBV4-1 and TRBJ2-7, with D perhaps TRBD1 (5 bases). The V gene's germline CDR1 is MGHRA and CDR2 YSYEKL. The V end was cut by 4 bases, the J end by 1 base, with 14 bases between. CDR3 length: 15 residues. The CDR3 loop reads CASSPDRTSSYEQYF. The DNA of the CDR3 is TGCGCCAGCAGCCCCGACCGGACAAGTTCCTACGAGCAGTACTTC.

The chain has TRBV4-2 and TRBJ2-5, with 9 bases lining up with TRBD2. Germline loops: CDR1 LGHNA, CDR2 YNFKEQ. Germline trimming cut 0 bases from V and 4 bases from J; bases unmatched to any gene: 12. CDR3 length equals 18 residues. The CDR3 DNA follows: TGTGCCAGCAGCCAAGATCTAGCTGGACTAGCGAGGCCAGAGACCCAGTACTTC. Residues: CASSQDLAGLARPETQYF.

This chain links TRBV7-9 with TRBJ2-7; TRBD2 agrees at 7 bases. V shed 3 bases and J 7 bases; nucleotides not matched to a gene: 3. The CDR3 is made up of 12 amino acids. CDR1 is SEHNR, CDR2 FQNEAQ, per germline (reference sequence). Here the CDR3 DNA reads TGTGCCAGCAGCTTCACTAGCGAGGAGCAGTACTTC. As protein: CASSFTSEEQYF.

The chain recombines TRBV30 with TRBJ1-1; D perhaps matches TRBD1 (6 bases). With 2 bases removed from V and 0 bases from J, the gap between germline ends came to 10 bases. The CDR3 length is 14 residues. Germline assignment: CDR1 GTSNPN and CDR2 SVGIG (reference sequence). CDR3 sequence: CAWSPGGLNTEAFF. DNA of the CDR3: TGTGCCTGGAGTCCGGGGGGCCTGAACACTGAAGCTTTCTTT. The full variable domain, rest sourced from reference TRBV30 and TRBJ1-1, is SQTIHQWPATLVQPVGSPLSLECTVEGTSNPNLYWYRQAAGRGLQLLFYSVGIGQISSEVPQNLSASRPQDRQFILSSKKLLLSDSGFYLCAWSPGGLNTEAFFGQGTRLTVV.

The chain links TRBV5-4 to TRBJ2-2; 11 bases align to TRBD2. Germline assignment: CDR1 SGHNT and CDR2 YYREEE (reference sequence). This CDR3 comprises 17 residues. J lost 2 bases, V lost 4 bases, and 7 bases had no gene match. The CDR3: CASSPRTSGPNTGELFF. CDR3 in DNA: TGTGCCAGCAGCCCGAGGACTAGCGGGCCCAACACCGGGGAGCTGTTTTTT.

The V call is TRBV30, the J call TRBJ2-1, with a weak D call TRBD2 (5 bases). The germline V and J ends were trimmed by 4 bases and 0 bases, with 16 bases remaining between them. The CDR3 is made up of 16 amino acids. CDR1 GTSNPN and CDR2 SVGIG come from the germline V gene (reference sequence). CDR3 region: CAWTRKDSVSYNEQFF. CDR3 DNA: TGTGCCTGGACCAGGAAGGACTCGGTCTCCTACAATGAGCAGTTCTTC.

The rearrangement uses TRBV9 and TRBJ1-5, with D tentatively TRBD1 (6 bases). Germline CDR1 and CDR2: SGDLS and YYNGEE. Trimming pared 3 bases from V and 4 bases from J, leaving 11 bases between. This CDR3 comprises 14 residues. CDR3 DNA sequence: TGTGCCAGCAGCGGTGGCACAGGGAATCAGCCCCAGCATTTT. It encodes CASSGGTGNQPQHF.

The chain combines TRBV12-5 with TRBJ2-5; unclear D gene. The CDR3 covers 11 residues. Trimming shortened V by 5 bases and J by 4 bases, and 5 bases separated the two germline ends. Germline values: CDR1 LGHNT, CDR2 FRNRAP. This CDR3 reads CASGPLETQYF. CDR3 nucleotide sequence: TGTGCTAGTGGTCCTCTAGAGACCCAGTACTTC.

This clone showed up just once. V and J are TRBV6-1 and TRBJ2-2; D not resolved. The CDR3 covers 15 residues. V lost 2 bases, J lost 0 bases, and 7 bases lay in between. In germline, CDR1 is MNHNS, CDR2 SASEGT. CDR3 sequence (DNA): TGTGCCAGCAGTGAAAGTACTGCGAACACCGGGGAGCTGTTTTTT. Amino acid sequence: CASSESTANTGELFF.

The chain employs TRBV4-3 and TRBJ2-2; no clear D. The CDR3 extends over 14 amino acids. Germline lookup yields CDR1 LGHNA and CDR2 YSLEER. Deletions cut 4 bases from V and 6 bases from J, with 12 bases between. The CDR3 DNA reads TGCGCCAGCAGCCCAGGCTGGGTAGCCGGGGAGCTGTTTTTT. It specifies CASSPGWVAGELFF.

This clone is a singleton in its sample. The CDR3 sequence is CASSYTLARGEQYF. The CDR3 coding sequence is TGTGCCAGCAGTTATACACTAGCCAGAGGCGAGCAGTACTTC. The chain is built from TRBV6-6 and TRBJ2-7, with a weak D call TRBD2 (6 bases). The V end was cut by 3 bases, the J end by 6 bases, with 15 bases between. The CDR3 sequence is 14 residues long. Looked up from germline, CDR1 is MNHNY and CDR2 is SVGAGI (reference sequence).

The V gene is TRBV21-1, the J gene TRBJ2-3; the table gives TRBD1 as D, unverified against the DNA. TRBV21-1 is assigned pseudogene status. This CDR3 spans 19 amino acids. CDR3 sequence: CASSNQGRTGGISTDTQYF. The CDR3 DNA follows: TGTGCCAGCAGCAACCAGGGTCGGACAGGGGGGATTAGCACAGATACGCAGTATTTT.

The rearrangement uses TRBV5-6 and TRBJ2-7; TRBD1 aligns across 8 bases. The CDR3 is 14 residues long. Germline loops: CDR1 SGHDT, CDR2 YYEEEE. The J segment lost 3 bases and the V segment lost 4 bases, leaving 6 bases of the junction unmatched. The CDR3 nucleotides are TGTGCCAGCAGCCGCAGGGGGCTTCACTACGAGCAGTACTTC. Translating gives CASSRRGLHYEQYF.

The chain recombines TRBV6-4 with TRBJ2-7, with 8 bases lining up with TRBD2. V shed 5 bases, J shed 2 bases, and the junction held 5 bases outside the gene matches. The germline V gene has CDR1 MRHNA and CDR2 SNTAGT. This CDR3 comprises 14 residues. The chain's CDR3 is CASSPRGGPYEQYF. The DNA of the CDR3 is TGTGCCAGCAGTCCCCGGGGGGGGCCCTACGAGCAGTACTTC.

This sequence joins TRBV5-1 and TRBJ2-5; 8 nucleotides match TRBD2. Germline assignment: CDR1 SGHRS and CDR2 YFSETQ. The V segment lost 6 bases and the J segment 4 bases; nucleotides outside the gene matches: 8. The CDR3 is made up of 14 amino acids. Here the CDR3 reads CASNVGGGGETQYF. Here the CDR3 DNA reads TGCGCCAGCAACGTCGGGGGGGGTGGAGAGACCCAGTACTTC.

The chain links TRBV30 to TRBJ2-7, with D possibly being TRBD2 (6 bases). Germline V gene sequence: CDR1 GTSNPN, CDR2 SVGIG (reference sequence). The CDR3 sequence is 14 residues long. Trimming removed 5 bases from V and 0 bases from J, with 14 bases in between. The CDR3 here is CAWAGGGSSYEQYF. The CDR3, as DNA: TGTGCCTGGGCTGGGGGAGGTAGCTCCTACGAGCAGTACTTC.

The chain carries TRBV4-3 and TRBJ2-2, with unresolved D. Germline V gene sequence: CDR1 LGHNA, CDR2 YSLEER. Trimming cost V 0 bases and J 4 bases, with 9 bases left between them. This CDR3 comprises 15 residues. CDR3 DNA: TGCGCCAGCAGCCAAGATTTAAGAGGCACCGGGGAGCTGTTTTTT. It codes for CASSQDLRGTGELFF.

This clone was counted a single time. This sequence joins TRBV7-9 and TRBJ2-2, with D uncertain. Trimming removed 5 bases from V and 10 bases from J, with 20 bases in between. Germline CDR1 and CDR2: SEHNR and FQNEAQ (reference sequence). The CDR3 contains 15 residues. CDR3 in amino acids: CASSPRILGLVELFF. The CDR3 nucleotides read TGTGCCAGCAGCCCGCGCATCCTAGGTCTGGTGGAGCTGTTTTTT.

The chain links TRBV5-4 to TRBJ2-3, with D perhaps TRBD2 (5 bases). Germline CDR1 SGHNT, CDR2 YYREEE (reference sequence). V lost 3 bases and J lost 4, with 9 bases in between. The CDR3 is 13 amino acids. This CDR3 reads CASSSWGADTQYF. In DNA form, the CDR3 reads TGTGCCAGCAGCTCCTGGGGAGCAGATACGCAGTATTTT.

The genes are TRBV7-2 and TRBJ1-2; the D is unclear. Germline assignment: CDR1 SGHTA and CDR2 FQGNSA. Trimming stripped 4 bases from V and 8 bases from J, with 14 bases between. This CDR3 spans 13 amino acids. CDR3 in amino acids: CASSSNPRWGYTF. In DNA form, the CDR3 reads TGTGCCAGCAGCTCCAACCCGCGGTGGGGCTACACCTTC.

This rearrangement joins TRBV6-1 to TRBJ2-1; 7 bases agree with TRBD2. Per germline, CDR1 MNHNS and CDR2 SASEGT. J lost 8 bases, V lost 4 bases, and 11 bases had no gene match. This CDR3 is built from 15 residues. CDR3 DNA sequence: TGTGCCAGCAGTGGGCGGGAGAGAGGTCGCGATGAGCAGTTCTTC. Its protein product is CASSGRERGRDEQFF.

The chain couples TRBV9 to TRBJ1-4; 9 bases fit TRBD1. The CDR3 consists of 14 residues. Germline V gives CDR1 SGDLS, CDR2 YYNGEE. The ends lost 4 bases at V and 8 bases at J; junction bases unmatched: 6. CDR3 DNA: TGTGCCAGCAGCCCTCGACAGGGGGGAGAAAAACTGTTTTTT. Translation: CASSPRQGGEKLFF.

In its sample, this clone was seen a few times. The chain uses TRBV7-9 and TRBJ2-2, with D possibly being TRBD1 (6 bases). The CDR3 length is 16 residues. The germline V and J ends were trimmed by 10 bases and 6 bases, with 24 bases remaining between them. CDR1 is SEHNR, CDR2 FQNEAQ, per germline (reference sequence). This CDR3 is CATWGLRGKSPGELFF. The CDR3 nucleotides are TGTGCCACCTGGGGTCTCAGGGGAAAAAGTCCCGGGGAGCTGTTTTTT.

In DNA form, the CDR3 reads TGCGCCAGCAGCCCTCTCCCCGGGGGGCAAACAGATACGCAGTATTTT. Its protein is CASSPLPGGQTDTQYF. J is TRBJ2-3 and V is TRBV4-1; D may be TRBD2 (7 bases). This CDR3 has 16 residues. The germline gives CDR1 MGHRA, CDR2 YSYEKL. V was clipped by 4 bases and J by 3 bases, with 17 bases between them.

The CDR3 region has the DNA TGTGCCAGCAGTTCTGGGCCCTCCTACGAGCAGTACTTC. This encodes CASSSGPSYEQYF. The chain joins TRBV5-6 to TRBJ2-7; D unclear. Germline values: CDR1 SGHDT, CDR2 YYEEEE. V was shortened by 5 bases and J by 0 bases, with 9 bases between the two germline ends. CDR3 length: 13 amino acids.

V gene TRBV10-3 combines with J gene TRBJ2-7; 10 nucleotides line up with TRBD2. The CDR3 loop spans 16 amino acids. V lost 0 bases and J lost 5; bases outside the gene matches: 7. CDR1 is ENHRY and CDR2 is SYGVKD in the germline V gene. CDR3 sequence: CAISESPAGGPHEQYF. The CDR3 DNA is TGTGCCATCAGTGAGTCCCCAGCGGGGGGGCCCCACGAGCAGTACTTC.

The rearrangement joins TRBV7-9 to TRBJ2-5, with 8 bases that match TRBD2. V lost 5 bases to trimming and J lost 2 bases; unmatched junction nucleotides: 7. The CDR3 runs 15 residues. The germline CDR1 and CDR2 sequences are SEHNR and FQNEAQ (reference sequence). CDR3 residues: CASSPRPGGQETQYF. The CDR3 DNA sequence: TGTGCCAGCAGCCCCAGGCCGGGGGGGCAAGAGACCCAGTACTTC.

The chain recombines TRBV4-2 with TRBJ2-6, with 7 bases fitting TRBD2. The germline gives CDR1 LGHNA, CDR2 YNFKEQ. The CDR3 spans 18 residues. V lost 4 bases and J lost 0; bases outside the gene matches: 9. CDR3 sequence reads: CASSPETSQSSGANVLTF. The CDR3 DNA reads as TGTGCCAGCAGCCCGGAGACTAGCCAGAGCTCTGGGGCCAACGTCCTGACTTTC.

The J gene is TRBJ2-2, the V gene TRBV27, with 9 bases fitting TRBD1. The CDR3 loop spans 16 amino acids. CDR1 and CDR2 from the germline V gene are MNHEY and SMNVEV (reference sequence). Losses at the gene ends were 4 bases for V and 4 bases for J; bases not matched to a gene: 7. This CDR3 is CASSSQGDRATGELFF. For the CDR3, the DNA is TGTGCCAGCAGTTCCCAAGGGGACAGGGCCACCGGGGAGCTGTTTTTT.

V usage is TRBV29-1 and J usage is TRBJ2-7, with TRBD1 matching 7 bases. The germline gives CDR1 SQVTM, CDR2 ANQGSEA. V gave up 7 bases and J gave up 5 bases; unmatched junction bases: 5. The CDR3 consists of 11 residues. The CDR3 protein is CSAIQGNEQYF. The CDR3 DNA sequence: TGCAGCGCGATACAGGGGAACGAGCAGTACTTC.